Given below is one TCR beta chain in context. Antigen specificity is unknown. The sample is drawn from a study of shared clonotypes between healthy human individuals. Study-wide background: Aged 18 to 49, the donors were a couple of women and a few men. Regarding the study as a whole: Larger estimated richness was generally recorded for naive subsets relative to memory subsets.

Libraries were prepared by immunoSEQ multiplex PCR; TCRdb keeps only in-frame clonotypes and omits some of them. The table lists about 960,000 clones, around three quarters of them singletons. The CDR3 length is 13 residues. Trimming stripped 4 bases from V and 5 bases from J, with 8 bases between. Per the germline V gene, CDR1 is MDHEN and CDR2 is SYDVKM. The material sequenced was memory CD4+ T cells sorted from blood. Subset specified: CD45RA-negative fraction. This clonotype was obtained from a man younger than 30 in good health. The chain links TRBV28 to TRBJ1-4; tentative D call: TRBD1 (5 bases). CDR3 in amino acids: CASSYGGNEKLFF. CDR3 DNA: TGTGCCAGCAGTTATGGGGGGAATGAAAAACTGTTTTTT.